These 15 T cell receptor beta chains were all obtained from the same sample, sequenced in a study of T cell responses to AZD1222 COVID-19 vaccine. Profiled with immunoSEQ multiplex PCR; TCRdb holds only in-frame clones, not every one. Counted here are 100,000 to 150,000 clones, about 92% occurring once; the ten biggest clones make up about 4%. The sequenced sample was peripheral blood, obtained on day 0 of MenACWY control vaccination. The receptors come from an adult in good health.

V is TRBV4-1 and J is TRBJ2-3, with D uncertain. Germline CDR1 MGHRA, CDR2 YSYEKL. The CDR3 totals 17 residues. Trimming removed 3 bases at V and 2 bases at J, with 18 bases between. CDR3 coding DNA: TGCGCCAGCAGCCAGGGCCCCTCAGGCGCCACCACAGATACGCAGTATTTT. It codes for CASSQGPSGATTDTQYF.

The chain joins TRBV14 to TRBJ2-1; maybe TRBD1 (6 bases). Per germline, CDR1 SGHDN and CDR2 FVKESK. This CDR3 comprises 15 residues. The V end was cut by 1 base, the J end by 4 bases, with 11 bases between. CDR3: CASSQGGQLYNEQFF. The DNA for the CDR3 is TGTGCCAGCAGCCAAGGCGGACAGCTTTACAATGAGCAGTTCTTC. The complete variable domain, with remaining parts taken from reference TRBV14 and TRBJ2-1, reads EAGVTQFPSHSVIEKGQTVTLRCDPISGHDNLYWYRRVMGKEIKFLLHFVKESKQDESGMPNNRFLAERTGGTYSTLKVQPAELEDSGVYFCASSQGGQLYNEQFFGPGTRLTVL.

This clone was picked up one time. The chain is built from TRBV19 and TRBJ2-1, with TRBD2 matching over 8 bases. V shed 5 bases and J 5 bases; nucleotides not matched to a gene: 8. CDR3 size: 15 residues. The germline CDR1 and CDR2 sequences are LNHDA and SQIVND (reference sequence). For the CDR3, the DNA is TGTGCCAGTAGTTACTCGGGGGGGGCAAACAATGAGCAGTTCTTC. Translated: CASSYSGGANNEQFF.

The chain has TRBV12-3 or TRBV12-4 and TRBJ2-7; a weak D match, TRBD1 (6 bases). V lost 3 bases to trimming and J lost 7 bases, with 10 bases between them. The length of the CDR3 is 12 residues. The CDR3, as DNA: TGTGCCAGCAGTTTCTGGGGGCGGGAGCAGTACGTC. Translation gives CASSFWGREQYV.

The V gene is TRBV18, the J gene TRBJ1-1; D not certain. Germline CDR1 KGHSH, CDR2 LQKENI. The CDR3 sequence is 12 residues long. Deletions cut 5 bases from V and 3 bases from J, with 7 bases between. The CDR3 coding sequence is TGTGCCAGCTCAGCCCGGGACACTGAAGCTTTCTTT. This encodes CASSARDTEAFF.

This chain links TRBV28 with TRBJ2-4, with D unclear. The germline V and J ends were trimmed by 7 bases and 0 bases, with 13 bases remaining between them. Germline values: CDR1 MDHEN, CDR2 SYDVKM. The CDR3 runs to 15 residues. In DNA form, the CDR3 reads TGTGCCAGCATCTCTGGAGTGCTAGCCAAAAACATTCAGTACTTC. As protein: CASISGVLAKNIQYF.

The chain is built from TRBV27 and TRBJ2-5, with 7 bases matching TRBD1. CDR1 MNHEY and CDR2 SMNVEV come from the germline V gene (reference sequence). This CDR3 comprises 18 residues. V trimming: 6 bases; J trimming: 5 bases; junction bases outside the gene matches: 21. The CDR3 spells CASSLMAPRGGWRETQYF. As DNA, the CDR3 is TGTGCCAGCAGCCTTATGGCGCCCCGAGGGGGCTGGAGGGAGACCCAGTACTTC.

The chain couples TRBV18 to TRBJ1-5, with TRBD1 as a possible D gene (5 bases). Trimming took 5 bases from V and 0 from J, leaving 14 bases between them. CDR3 length: 16 amino acids. Per the germline V gene, CDR1 is KGHSH and CDR2 is LQKENI. This CDR3 reads CASSTRQRSSNQPQHF. The CDR3 DNA reads TGTGCCAGCTCAACCCGACAGCGCAGTAGCAATCAGCCCCAGCATTTT.

This rearrangement joins TRBV4-2 to TRBJ2-5; 7 bases map to TRBD2. Unmatched junction bases numbered 9, after V lost 4 bases and J lost 4 bases. The CDR3 covers 15 residues. Germline V gene data show CDR1 as LGHNA and CDR2 as YNFKEQ. The CDR3 here is CASSRWTGRVETQYF. The DNA of the CDR3 is TGTGCCAGCAGCCGCTGGACTGGGAGGGTAGAGACCCAGTACTTC.

This clone was recorded only once. The gene calls are TRBV7-2 and TRBJ1-5; unclear D gene. The V end was cut by 2 bases, the J end by 0 bases, with 8 bases between. From germline, CDR1 is SGHTA and CDR2 FQGNSA. The CDR3 is 15 residues long. Written as DNA, the CDR3 is TGTGCCAGCAGCTTAATCCCGAATAGCAATCAGCCCCAGCATTTT. The encoded protein is CASSLIPNSNQPQHF.

V usage is TRBV20-1 and J usage is TRBJ2-1; no firm D call. Trimming removed 6 bases from V and 6 bases from J, with 9 bases in between. Germline CDR1 DFQATT, CDR2 SNEGSKA (reference sequence). This CDR3 has 11 residues. CDR3 region: CSAELSNEQFF. The CDR3 DNA sequence: TGCAGTGCAGAACTCAGCAATGAGCAGTTCTTC.

The chain joins TRBV2 to TRBJ1-6, with D possibly being TRBD1 (6 bases). This CDR3 spans 17 amino acids. Deletions cut 4 bases from V and 3 bases from J, with 16 bases between. The germline V gene has CDR1 SNHLY and CDR2 FYNNEI. CDR3 residues: CASSVTDRRVYNSPLHF. The CDR3 DNA sequence: TGTGCCAGCAGTGTTACCGACAGGAGGGTCTATAATTCACCCCTCCACTTT.

J is TRBJ1-6 and V is TRBV14; 7 bases are a match to TRBD1. This CDR3 region has 14 residues. Germline lookup yields CDR1 SGHDN and CDR2 FVKESK. The V gene end was trimmed by 5 bases and the J gene end by 6 bases; junction bases not matched to a gene: 4. This chain's CDR3 is CASSSGQPNSPLHF. CDR3 nucleotides: TGTGCCAGCAGCTCGGGACAGCCTAATTCACCCCTCCACTTT.

The genes are TRBV5-6 and TRBJ2-7; a possible D gene is TRBD1 (5 bases). CDR3 length: 13 residues. In germline, CDR1 is SGHDT, CDR2 YYEEEE. V was trimmed by 0 bases and J by 6 bases, leaving 10 bases between them. The CDR3 DNA sequence: TGTGCCAGCAGCTTGGTAGGGGAAAGCGAGCAGTACTTC. It encodes CASSLVGESEQYF.

The chain's CDR3 is CASSLDPPTDTQYF. CDR3 DNA sequence: TGCGCCAGCAGCTTGGATCCCCCCACAGATACGCAGTATTTT. The gene calls are TRBV5-1 and TRBJ2-3; D is unclear. Trimming took 0 bases from V and 2 from J, leaving 7 bases between them. The CDR3 covers 14 residues. Germline V CDR1 and CDR2: SGHRS, YFSETQ. Drawing the rest from reference TRBV5-1 and TRBJ2-3, the complete variable domain is KAGVTQTPRYLIKTRGQQVTLSCSPISGHRSVSWYQQTPGQGLQFLFEYFSETQRNKGNFPGRFSGRQFSNSRSEMNVSTLELGDSALYLCASSLDPPTDTQYFGPGTRLTVL.